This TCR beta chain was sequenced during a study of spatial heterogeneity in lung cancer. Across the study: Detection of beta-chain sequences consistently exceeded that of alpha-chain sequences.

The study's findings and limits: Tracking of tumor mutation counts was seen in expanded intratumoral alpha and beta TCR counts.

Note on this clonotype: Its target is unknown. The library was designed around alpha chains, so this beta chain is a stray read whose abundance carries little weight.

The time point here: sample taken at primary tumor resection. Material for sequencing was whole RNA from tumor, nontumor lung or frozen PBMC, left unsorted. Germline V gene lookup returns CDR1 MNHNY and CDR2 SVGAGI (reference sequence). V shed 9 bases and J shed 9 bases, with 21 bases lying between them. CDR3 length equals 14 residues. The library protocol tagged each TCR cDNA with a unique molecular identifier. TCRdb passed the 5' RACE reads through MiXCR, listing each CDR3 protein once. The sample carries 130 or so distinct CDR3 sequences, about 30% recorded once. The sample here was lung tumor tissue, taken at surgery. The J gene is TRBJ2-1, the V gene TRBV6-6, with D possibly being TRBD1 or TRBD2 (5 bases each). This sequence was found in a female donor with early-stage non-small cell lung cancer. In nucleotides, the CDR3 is TGTGCCAGTTCACCGGGACCAGACCGCGCTGAGCAGTTCTTC. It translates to CASSPGPDRAEQFF.